One sample yielded the 23 T cell receptor beta chains listed below, sequenced in a study of cytomegalovirus exposure and HLA in healthy donors. In the PCR, 60 Vbeta and 13 Jbeta primers were used. Method: immunoSEQ multiplex PCR; TCRdb's copy keeps in-frame clones and lacks some. The data contain under 150,000 clones, roughly three quarters of them singletons. Material for sequencing was PBMCs. Every receptor here comes from a middle-aged woman in good health and CMV-seronegative.

The V gene is TRBV2, the J gene TRBJ1-2; D is ambiguous. V lost 6 bases, J lost 4 bases, and 18 bases lay in between. This CDR3 region has 15 residues. Germline CDR1 reads SNHLY; CDR2 reads FYNNEI. CDR3 sequence (DNA): TGTGCCAGCAGCCCCGAGGGCCCGAGGAGCTATGGCTACACCTTC. Protein sequence: CASSPEGPRSYGYTF.

This clone has only one observation. The CDR3 bases are TGTGCCAGCAGTTTATCCGGGACTCGGTACGAGCAGTACTTC. It yields the protein CASSLSGTRYEQYF. The chain is built from TRBV27 and TRBJ2-7, with a possible D match to TRBD2 (6 bases). The CDR3 is 14 amino acids. CDR1 MNHEY and CDR2 SMNVEV come from the germline V gene (reference sequence). V dropped 0 bases and J dropped 4 bases, with 10 bases sitting between them.

The V call is TRBV4-2, the J call TRBJ1-2, with D possibly being TRBD1 (6 bases). V lost 4 bases and J lost 2, with 11 bases in between. Germline CDR1 is LGHNA and CDR2 is YNFKEQ. This CDR3 is built from 14 residues. Here the CDR3 DNA reads TGTGCCAGCAGCCTCCAGGGGACAAACTATGGCTACACCTTC. Protein sequence: CASSLQGTNYGYTF.

The chain uses TRBV7-6 and TRBJ2-1; a possible D gene is TRBD2 (6 bases). The CDR3 extends over 17 amino acids. The V end was cut by 1 base, the J end by 4 bases, with 17 bases between. CDR1 SGHVS and CDR2 FNYEAQ come from the germline V gene. As DNA, the CDR3 is TGTGCCAGCAGCTTAGGATTGGGCGGGGATACGTACAATGAGCAGTTCTTC. Residues: CASSLGLGGDTYNEQFF.

The V and J genes are TRBV18 and TRBJ2-2, with unresolved D. CDR1 and CDR2 (germline): KGHSH, LQKENI. V gave up 0 bases and J gave up 0 bases, with 8 bases separating them. This CDR3 has 16 amino acids. CDR3 in DNA: TGTGCCAGCTCACCACCGGCGGCTACGAACACCGGGGAGCTGTTTTTT. Translated: CASSPPAATNTGELFF.

The V gene is TRBV7-9, the J gene TRBJ1-2; 11 bases line up with TRBD1. The length of the CDR3 is 15 residues. Germline V gene data show CDR1 as SEHNR and CDR2 as FQNEAQ (reference sequence). Germline trimming cut 5 bases from V and 5 bases from J; bases unmatched to any gene: 7. The CDR3 DNA follows: TGTGCCAGCAGCGGACCGGGACAGGGGGGTTATGGCTACACCTTC. This sequence encodes CASSGPGQGGYGYTF.

J is TRBJ2-7 and V is TRBV19, with TRBD2 as a possible D gene (6 bases). Looked up from germline, CDR1 is LNHDA and CDR2 is SQIVND (reference sequence). This CDR3 has 12 amino acids. V was shortened by 5 bases and J by 5 bases, with 10 bases between the two germline ends. The CDR3 is CASSSGVHEQYF. CDR3 DNA: TGTGCCAGTAGTTCGGGAGTCCACGAGCAGTACTTC.

The chain is built from TRBV5-4 and TRBJ2-5, with 12 bases that match TRBD2. The CDR3 sequence is 15 residues long. J lost 2 bases, V lost 2 bases, and 1 base had no gene match. From germline, CDR1 is SGHNT and CDR2 YYREEE (reference sequence). The CDR3 spells CASSFLAGGQETQYF. Here the CDR3 DNA reads TGTGCCAGCAGCTTCCTAGCGGGGGGGCAAGAGACCCAGTACTTC. Based on the CDR3 plus reference TRBV5-4 and TRBJ2-5, the full variable domain is ETGVTQSPTHLIKTRGQQVTLRCSSQSGHNTVSWYQQALGQGPQFIFQYYREEENGRGNFPPRFSGLQFPNYSSELNVNALELDDSALYLCASSFLAGGQETQYFGPGTRLLVL.

The chain joins TRBV27 to TRBJ2-7, with TRBD1 as a possible D gene (5 bases). CDR1 MNHEY and CDR2 SMNVEV come from the germline V gene (reference sequence). Trimming removed 6 bases at V and 0 bases at J, with 9 bases between. This CDR3 is built from 13 residues. As DNA, the CDR3 is TGTGCCAGCAGGCAGGGCCGCTCCTACGAGCAGTACTTC. It specifies CASRQGRSYEQYF.

This clone was detected a few times. The CDR3 reads CASSLAGAKTEAFF. The CDR3 coding sequence is TGCGCCAGCAGCTTGGCAGGGGCGAAGACTGAAGCTTTCTTT. V and J are TRBV5-1 and TRBJ1-1; a weak D match, TRBD1 (6 bases). V was clipped by 0 bases and J by 5 bases, with 11 bases between them. The germline CDR1 and CDR2 sequences are SGHRS and YFSETQ. The length of the CDR3 is 14 residues.

The chain combines TRBV9 with TRBJ1-2; D is possibly TRBD1 (6 bases). The length of the CDR3 is 11 residues. CDR1 is SGDLS and CDR2 is YYNGEE in the germline V gene. The V and J ends lost 6 bases and 8 bases respectively, with 11 bases between them. The chain's CDR3 is CASKGGSGYTF. CDR3 DNA sequence: TGTGCCAGCAAGGGGGGGTCCGGCTACACCTTC.

As for this clone: One end of the junction fails to match germline, which may point to a read error. This sequence joins TRBV5-1 and TRBJ1-6; 9 bases agree with TRBD1. This CDR3 contains 15 residues. The V gene's germline CDR1 is SGHRS and CDR2 YFSETQ. The CDR3 DNA is TGCGCCAGCAGATTGGACAGGGGCTTGAATTCACCCCTCCACTTT. Translating it yields CASRLDRGLNSPLHF.

The rearrangement uses TRBV28 and TRBJ2-3; D gene ambiguous. Looked up from germline, CDR1 is MDHEN and CDR2 is SYDVKM. The CDR3 contains 12 residues. The germline V and J ends were trimmed by 3 bases and 6 bases, with 7 bases remaining between them. CDR3 region: CASSFRVDTQYF. The CDR3 DNA sequence: TGTGCCAGCAGTTTCCGCGTGGATACGCAGTATTTT.

Only a few counts were recorded for this clone. The chain is built from TRBV10-1 and TRBJ2-1; 7 bases line up with TRBD1. The CDR3 has 13 amino acids. Trimming removed 5 bases from V and 9 bases from J; junction bases left unmatched: 7. The germline CDR1 and CDR2 sequences are WNHNN and SYGVQD (reference sequence). CDR3 sequence: CASSPTGVGEQFF. The CDR3 region has the DNA TGCGCCAGCAGTCCCACAGGGGTTGGTGAGCAGTTCTTC.

The chain couples TRBV9 to TRBJ2-2, with D tentatively TRBD1 (6 bases). The end of the DNA is better explained by TRBJ1-3, so the J call may be wrong. The CDR3 extends over 14 amino acids. Germline V gene lookup returns CDR1 SGDLS and CDR2 YYNGEE. Here the CDR3 DNA reads TGTGCCAGCAGCTACGGACAGTTTGGAAACACCATATATTTT. Amino acid sequence: CASSYGQFGNTIYF.

A note on this clone: One end of the junction fails to match germline, which may point to a read error. The chain uses TRBV7-9 and TRBJ2-4; 7 nucleotides align to TRBD2. This CDR3 spans 15 amino acids. Germline loops: CDR1 SEHNR, CDR2 FQNEAQ (reference sequence). CDR3 protein: CASSLSGEGKNSQYF. CDR3 in DNA: TGTGCCAGCAGCTTAAGCGGGGAAGGCAAAAACAGTCAGTACTTC. The full variable domain, rest sourced from reference TRBV7-9 and TRBJ2-4, is DTGVSQNPRHKITKRGQNVTFRCDPISEHNRLYWYRQTLGQGPEFLTYFQNEAQLEKSRLLSDRFSAERPKGSFSTLEIQRTEQGDSAMYLCASSLSGEGKNSQYFGAGTRLSVL.

On this clone: The junction does not match germline at one end; this may be a read error. The gene calls are TRBV30 and TRBJ2-4, with TRBD2 as a possible D gene (5 bases). Germline V gene sequence: CDR1 GTSNPN, CDR2 SVGIG (reference sequence). The CDR3 extends over 14 amino acids. This CDR3 reads CAWSVRGVENSQYF. CDR3 coding DNA: TGTGCCTGGAGTGTACGGGGAGTTGAAAACAGTCAGTACTTC.

The V call is TRBV5-6, the J call TRBJ2-1; D is uncertain. Germline V CDR1 and CDR2: SGHDT, YYEEEE. This CDR3 comprises 14 residues. V lost 5 bases and J lost 8, with 17 bases in between. The CDR3 region is CASSRWLESDEQFF. CDR3 in DNA: TGTGCCAGCAGTCGGTGGCTCGAGAGCGATGAGCAGTTCTTC.

This chain links TRBV7-2 with TRBJ2-7; 8 bases fit TRBD2. The CDR3 totals 15 residues. V lost 5 bases and J lost 4; bases outside the gene matches: 10. Per the germline V gene, CDR1 is SGHTA and CDR2 is FQGNSA. DNA of the CDR3: TGTGCCAGCAGCAATAGCGGGGCCACGGGATACGAGCAGTACTTC. Its protein is CASSNSGATGYEQYF. Full variable domain (rest looked up from reference TRBV7-2 and TRBJ2-7): GAGVSQSPSNKVTEKGKDVELRCDPISGHTALYWYRQSLGQGLEFLIYFQGNSAPDKSGLPSDRFSAERTGGSVSTLTIQRTQQEDSAVYLCASSNSGATGYEQYFGPGTRLTVT.

The chain is built from TRBV19 and TRBJ2-3, with a possible D match to TRBD2 (5 bases). The CDR3 contains 14 residues. In germline, CDR1 is LNHDA, CDR2 SQIVND (reference sequence). The V end lost 7 bases, the J end lost 4 bases, and 15 bases lay between the germline ends. The DNA for the CDR3 is TGTGCCAGTATCTCCTTCCACGGGGCAGATACGCAGTATTTT. Encoded protein: CASISFHGADTQYF.

The chain employs TRBV10-3 and TRBJ2-1; 11 bases line up with TRBD2. Germline CDR1 and CDR2: ENHRY and SYGVKD. CDR3 size: 15 residues. V lost 6 bases to trimming and J lost 5 bases; unmatched junction nucleotides: 6. CDR3 in DNA: TGTGCCATCAGGGCGGGACTAGCGGATAACAATGAGCAGTTCTTC. Encoded protein: CAIRAGLADNNEQFF.

This chain joins TRBV11-1 and TRBJ2-5; no firm D call. This CDR3 has 14 amino acids. Germline-derived CDR1 and CDR2 are SGHAT and FQDESV (reference sequence). Trimming removed 6 bases from V and 1 base from J, with 12 bases in between. The chain's CDR3 is CASRMAVTQETQYF. In DNA form, the CDR3 reads TGTGCCAGCAGAATGGCTGTAACCCAAGAGACCCAGTACTTC.

This clone was counted only a few times. The gene calls are TRBV5-1 and TRBJ2-3; 14 bases line up with TRBD2. This CDR3 contains 17 residues. Germline V gene sequence: CDR1 SGHRS, CDR2 YFSETQ. V dropped 0 bases and J dropped 4; count of bases not matched to a gene: 4. The CDR3 sequence: CASSLGLAGGPSDTQYF. The CDR3 bases are TGCGCCAGCAGCTTGGGACTAGCGGGGGGGCCTTCAGATACGCAGTATTTT.